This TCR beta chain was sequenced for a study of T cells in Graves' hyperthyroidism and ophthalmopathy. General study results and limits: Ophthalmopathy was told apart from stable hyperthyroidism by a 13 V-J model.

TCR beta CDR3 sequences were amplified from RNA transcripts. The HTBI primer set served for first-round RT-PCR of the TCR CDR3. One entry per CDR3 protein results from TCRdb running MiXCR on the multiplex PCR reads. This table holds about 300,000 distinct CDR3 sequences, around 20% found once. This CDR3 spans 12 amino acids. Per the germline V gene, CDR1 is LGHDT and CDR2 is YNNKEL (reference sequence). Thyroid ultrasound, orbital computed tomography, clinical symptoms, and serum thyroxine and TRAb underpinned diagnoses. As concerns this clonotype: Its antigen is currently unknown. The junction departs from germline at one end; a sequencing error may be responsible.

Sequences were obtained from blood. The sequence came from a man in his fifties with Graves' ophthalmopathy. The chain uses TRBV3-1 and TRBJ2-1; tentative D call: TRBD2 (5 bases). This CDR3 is CANSPRGYEQFF. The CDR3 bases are TGTGCCAACAGCCCGCGAGGGTATGAGCAGTTCTTC.